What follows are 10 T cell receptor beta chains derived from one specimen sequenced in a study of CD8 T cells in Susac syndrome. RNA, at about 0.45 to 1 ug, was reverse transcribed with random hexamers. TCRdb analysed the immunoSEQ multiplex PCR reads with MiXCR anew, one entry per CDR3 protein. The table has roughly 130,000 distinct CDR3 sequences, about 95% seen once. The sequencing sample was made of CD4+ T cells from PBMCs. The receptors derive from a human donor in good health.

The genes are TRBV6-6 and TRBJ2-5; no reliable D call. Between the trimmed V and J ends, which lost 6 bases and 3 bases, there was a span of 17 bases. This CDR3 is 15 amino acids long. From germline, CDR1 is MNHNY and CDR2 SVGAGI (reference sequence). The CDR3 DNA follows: TGTGCCAGCAGACGGACGAGGTCTTCAGAAGAGACCCAGTACTTC. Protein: CASRRTRSSEETQYF.

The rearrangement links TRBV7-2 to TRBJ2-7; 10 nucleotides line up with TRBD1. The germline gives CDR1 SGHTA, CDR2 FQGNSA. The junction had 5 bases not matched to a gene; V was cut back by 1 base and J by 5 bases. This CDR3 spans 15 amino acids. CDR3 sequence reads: CASSLGDRGPDEQYF. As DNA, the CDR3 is TGTGCCAGCAGCTTAGGTGACAGGGGGCCCGACGAGCAGTACTTC.

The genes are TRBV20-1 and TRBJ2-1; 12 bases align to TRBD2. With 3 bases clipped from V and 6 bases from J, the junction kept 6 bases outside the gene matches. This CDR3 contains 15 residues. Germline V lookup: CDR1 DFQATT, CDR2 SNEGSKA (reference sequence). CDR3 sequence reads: CSASVWTSGINEQFF. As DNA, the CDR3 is TGCAGTGCTAGTGTGTGGACTAGCGGGATCAATGAGCAGTTCTTC.

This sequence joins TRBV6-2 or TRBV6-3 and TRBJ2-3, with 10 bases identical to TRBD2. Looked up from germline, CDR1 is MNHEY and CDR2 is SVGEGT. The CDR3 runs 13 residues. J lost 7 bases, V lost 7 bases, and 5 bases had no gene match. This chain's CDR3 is CASKLAGVNTQYF. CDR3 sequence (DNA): TGTGCCAGCAAGCTAGCGGGAGTAAATACGCAGTATTTT.

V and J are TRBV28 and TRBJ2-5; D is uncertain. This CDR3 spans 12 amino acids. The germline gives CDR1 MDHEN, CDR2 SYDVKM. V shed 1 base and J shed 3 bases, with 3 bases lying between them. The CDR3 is CASSLYEETQYF. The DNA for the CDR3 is TGTGCCAGCAGTTTATACGAAGAGACCCAGTACTTC.

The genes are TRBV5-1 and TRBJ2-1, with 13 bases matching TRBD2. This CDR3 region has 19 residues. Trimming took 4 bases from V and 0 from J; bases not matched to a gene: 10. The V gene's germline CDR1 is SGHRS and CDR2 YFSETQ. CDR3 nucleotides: TGCGCCAGCAGCGCCGGACTAGCGGGGGCTTCGAGCTCCTACAATGAGCAGTTCTTC. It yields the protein CASSAGLAGASSSYNEQFF.

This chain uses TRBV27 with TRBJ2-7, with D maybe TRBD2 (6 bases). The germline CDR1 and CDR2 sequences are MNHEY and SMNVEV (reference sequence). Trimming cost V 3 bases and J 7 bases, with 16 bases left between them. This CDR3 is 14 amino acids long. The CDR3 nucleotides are TGTGCCAGCAGTTTTGCTCACGACCGGGGGGAGCAGTACTTC. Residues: CASSFAHDRGEQYF.

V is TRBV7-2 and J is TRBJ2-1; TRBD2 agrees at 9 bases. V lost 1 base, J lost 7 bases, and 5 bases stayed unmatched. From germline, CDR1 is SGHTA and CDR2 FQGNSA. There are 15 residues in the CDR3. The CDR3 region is CASSLVAGGGNEQFF. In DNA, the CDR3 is TGTGCCAGCAGCTTAGTCGCGGGGGGGGGTAATGAGCAGTTCTTC.

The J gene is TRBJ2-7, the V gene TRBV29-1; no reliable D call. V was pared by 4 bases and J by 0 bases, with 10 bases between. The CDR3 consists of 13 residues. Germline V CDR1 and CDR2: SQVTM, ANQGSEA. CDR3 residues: CSVAPGPSYEQYF. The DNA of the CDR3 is TGCAGCGTTGCCCCCGGGCCCTCCTACGAGCAGTACTTC.

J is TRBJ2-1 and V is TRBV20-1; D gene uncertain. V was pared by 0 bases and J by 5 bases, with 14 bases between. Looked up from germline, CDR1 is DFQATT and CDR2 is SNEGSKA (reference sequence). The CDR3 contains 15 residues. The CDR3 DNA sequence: TGCAGTGCTAGAGATCCCAAGGTCCCTAACAATGAGCAGTTCTTC. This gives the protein CSARDPKVPNNEQFF.